This T cell receptor beta chain was profiled in a study of blood T cells in healthy people across ages. Study-level results: In long-lived donors, naive CD4+ cell counts and diversity exceeded those of aged donors.

Primed by a sample-barcoded 5' primer and a J-beta primer mix, a second PCR proceeded for about 6 to 11 cycles. TCRdb reprocessed the 5' RACE reads via MiXCR and lists one record per CDR3 protein. The table lists around 990,000 distinct CDR3 sequences, under 40% of them singletons. There are 19 residues in the CDR3. Germline CDR1 reads MNHGY; CDR2 reads SAAAGT. V lost 10 bases, J lost 3 bases, and 33 bases lay in between. On this clonotype itself: Antigen unknown.

The TCR was taken from a man younger than 35 in good health. Sequencing used blood. The chain couples TRBV6-8 to TRBJ1-1, with D possibly TRBD1 on 5 matching bases. CDR3 protein: CANSPEIKTHQGLDTEAFF. The CDR3 DNA reads as TGTGCCAACAGCCCTGAGATAAAAACCCACCAGGGCTTGGACACTGAAGCTTTCTTT.